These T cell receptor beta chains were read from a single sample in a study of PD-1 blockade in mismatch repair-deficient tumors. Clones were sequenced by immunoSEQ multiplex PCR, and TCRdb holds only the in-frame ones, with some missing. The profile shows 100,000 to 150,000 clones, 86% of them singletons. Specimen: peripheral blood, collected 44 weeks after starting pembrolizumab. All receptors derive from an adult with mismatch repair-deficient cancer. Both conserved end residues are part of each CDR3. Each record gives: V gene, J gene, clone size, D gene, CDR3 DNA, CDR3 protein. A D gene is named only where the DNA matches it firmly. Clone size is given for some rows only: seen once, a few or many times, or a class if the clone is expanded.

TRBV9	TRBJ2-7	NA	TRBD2	TGTGCCAGCAGCTGTGGTTCCAGCGGGAGGGCCGGTGCCGAGCAGTACTTC	CASSCGSSGRAGAEQYF
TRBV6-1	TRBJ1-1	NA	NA	TGTGCCAGCAGGGCGACAGGCGCCACTGAAGCTTTCTTT	CASRATGATEAFF
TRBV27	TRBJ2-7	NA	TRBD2	TGTGCCAGCAGTTTATTTTCGGGACTAGCGGGAGATGTGCAGTACTTC	CASSLFSGLAGDVQYF
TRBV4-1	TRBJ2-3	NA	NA	TGCGCCAGCAGCCAAGAGGGGGCGGTAGCAGATACGCAGTATTTT	CASSQEGAVADTQYF
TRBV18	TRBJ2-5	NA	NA	TGTGCCAGCTCATCCCCCACCGGGGGCGTGGAGACCCAGTACTTC	CASSSPTGGVETQYF
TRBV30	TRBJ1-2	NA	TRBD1	TGTGCCTGGGACAGGGGAGGGGGAAACTATGGCTACACCTTC	CAWDRGGGNYGYTF
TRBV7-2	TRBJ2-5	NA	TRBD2	TGTGCCAGCCTTCGAGCGGGGTTACAAGAGACCCAGTACTTC	CASLRAGLQETQYF
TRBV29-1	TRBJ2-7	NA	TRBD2	TGCAGCGTTGAGATAATAAGCGGGAGCTCCTACGAGCAGTACTTC	CSVEIISGSSYEQYF
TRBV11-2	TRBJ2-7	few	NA	TGTGCCAGCAGCTTAGGACCCGGCTCCTACGAGCAGTACTTC	CASSLGPGSYEQYF
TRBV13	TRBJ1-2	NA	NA	TGTGCCAGCAGCTACTATGGCTACACCTTC	CASSYYGYTF
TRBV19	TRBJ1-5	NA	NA	TGTGCCAGTAGTACTCCTTCCCGCTCGGGCCAAACTCAGCCCCAGCATTTT	CASSTPSRSGQTQPQHF
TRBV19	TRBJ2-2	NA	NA	TGTGCCAGTAGTATAGATATCCCCAGGGGATACACCGGGGAGCTGTTTTTT	CASSIDIPRGYTGELFF
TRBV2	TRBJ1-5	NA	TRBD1	TGTGCCAGCAGTGAGGACAGGGCCCCAAATCAGCCCCAGCATTTT	CASSEDRAPNQPQHF
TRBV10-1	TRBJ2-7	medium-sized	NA	TGCGCCAGCAGTGACACCTACGAGCAGTACTTC	CASSDTYEQYF
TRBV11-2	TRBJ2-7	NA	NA	TGTGCCAGCAGCCAGGGACTTTCCTACGAGCAGTACTTC	CASSQGLSYEQYF
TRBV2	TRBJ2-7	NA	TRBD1	TGTGCCAGCAGAGGGACAGGGTTCTACGAGCAGTACTTC	CASRGTGFYEQYF
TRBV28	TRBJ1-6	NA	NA	TGTGCCAGCAGCGATGGGGGTGGGAATTCACCCCTCCACTTT	CASSDGGGNSPLHF
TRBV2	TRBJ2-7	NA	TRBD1	TGTGCCAGCAGTTCGACAGGGGGACCCACCTACGAGCAGTACTTC	CASSSTGGPTYEQYF
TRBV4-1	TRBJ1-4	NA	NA	TGCGCCAGCAGCCAGGGACCGGGAGTTGAAAAACTGTTTTTT	CASSQGPGVEKLFF
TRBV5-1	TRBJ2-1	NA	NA	TGCGCCAGCAGCCGTACGACAGGCCACAATGAGCAGTTCTTC	CASSRTTGHNEQFF
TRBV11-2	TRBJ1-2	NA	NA	TGTGCCAGCAGCCAAACACTAAGTTATGGCTACACCTTC	CASSQTLSYGYTF